This TCR beta chain was sequenced in a study of sequential checkpoint blockade in melanoma. About the study: First-line arms were nivolumab then ipilimumab, or the reverse, randomized 1:1. Both treatment sequences were followed by maintenance nivolumab.

Here immunoSEQ multiplex PCR was the method, and the copy in TCRdb shows in-frame clones only, minus some. The sample lists fewer than 45,000 clones, 86% occurring once. This sample's treatment: randomized to nivolumab then ipilimumab (arm A) or the reverse (arm B). Patients had received no earlier DNA-damaging chemotherapy. Sorted cells were live CD3+CD8+, lacking CD19 and CD56, from PBMCs. This TCR came from a human donor with melanoma. Sample: CD8+ T cells sorted from blood (inferred from file names), taken from a patient given nivolumab and ipilimumab in sequence.

The CDR3 spells CASSLGLASNEQFF. The CDR3 nucleotides read TGTGCCAGCAGCTTGGGACTAGCTTCCAATGAGCAGTTCTTC. The chain employs TRBV7-9 and TRBJ2-1; 9 bases line up with TRBD2. There are 14 residues in the CDR3. The trim removed 3 bases at V and 6 bases at J, leaving 3 bases unmatched. The germline gives CDR1 SEHNR, CDR2 FQNEAQ (reference sequence).